These T cell receptor beta chains were read from a single sample in a study of T cells in tuberculosis. Sequencing used immunoSEQ multiplex PCR; TCRdb keeps in-frame clones, though not all of them. The profile covers 88,000 or so clones, with about nine tenths appearing a single time and 1.5% to 2% taken by the ten largest. Sequenced input: CD1b-GMM tetramer-negative cells sorted from PBMCs. The receptor source for this set is an adult woman with latent tuberculosis. CDR3s include the opening cysteine and the closing phenylalanine or tryptophan. The D gene is left open where the match is weak. Size tells how often a clone was seen (once, few, many) or the class of an expanded clone, and some rows leave it out.

size	D	J	V	CDR3	DNA
.	TRBD2	TRBJ2-2	TRBV10-2	CASSGRTSENTGELFF	TGCGCCAGCAGTGGGAGGACTAGCGAAAACACCGGGGAGCTGTTTTTT
once	TRBD1	TRBJ1-1	TRBV25-1	CASRGQGLNTEAFF	TGTGCCAGCAGAGGACAGGGACTGAACACTGAAGCTTTCTTT
once	.	TRBJ1-2	TRBV10-3	CAIKASGDYGYTF	TGTGCCATCAAAGCGTCAGGGGACTATGGCTACACCTTC
.	TRBD2	TRBJ2-2	TRBV9	CASSQGTSGPQGGELFF	TGTGCCAGCAGCCAAGGGACTAGCGGGCCTCAGGGCGGGGAGCTGTTTTTT
.	.	TRBJ1-1	TRBV6-6	CASSFGGVTNTEAFF	TGTGCCAGCAGCTTCGGAGGTGTCACGAACACTGAAGCTTTCTTT
.	.	TRBJ1-2	TRBV27	CASFSSYGYTF	TGTGCCAGCTTTTCGAGCTATGGCTACACCTTC
.	.	TRBJ1-2	TRBV30	CAWNTGTLGSYTF	TGTGCCTGGAATACCGGGACACTAGGAAGCTACACCTTC
.	.	TRBJ2-1	TRBV30	CAWSWENEQFF	TGTGCCTGGAGTTGGGAGAATGAGCAGTTCTTC
.	.	TRBJ1-5	TRBV5-4	CASSAGGNQPQHF	TGTGCCAGCAGTGCAGGGGGCAATCAGCCCCAGCATTTT
.	.	TRBJ1-2	TRBV15	CATSTTTATDGYTF	TGTGCCACCAGCACCACGACCGCTACAGATGGCTACACCTTC
.	.	TRBJ1-4	TRBV5-1	CASSLAGGTANEKLFF	TGCGCCAGCAGCTTGGCCGGGGGGACGGCTAATGAAAAACTGTTTTTT
.	TRBD1	TRBJ1-4	TRBV28	CASSLLRGRPFF	TGTGCCAGCAGTTTATTAAGGGGGCGACCGTTTTTT
.	TRBD1	TRBJ2-7	TRBV11-2	CASSLKTGVYF	TGTGCCAGCAGCTTAAAGACAGGGGTATACTTC
.	.	TRBJ1-1	TRBV30	CAWSVLGQNTEAFF	TGTGCCTGGAGTGTACTAGGGCAGAACACTGAAGCTTTCTTT
.	.	TRBJ2-3	TRBV7-2	CASSYAVDTSTDTQYF	TGTGCCAGCAGCTATGCGGTAGATACTAGCACAGATACGCAGTATTTT
.	TRBD1	TRBJ2-2	TRBV5-6	CASSSGTVPGELFF	TGTGCCAGCAGCTCCGGGACAGTCCCCGGGGAGCTGTTTTTT
once	.	TRBJ1-1	TRBV11-2	CASSYVARNTEAFF	TGTGCCAGCAGCTACGTCGCGAGGAACACTGAAGCTTTCTTT
once	TRBD1	TRBJ1-6	TRBV10-3	CAISRDRNSPLHF	TGTGCCATAAGCCGGGACAGAAATTCACCCCTCCACTTT